Listed below are T cell receptor beta chains from one sample, sequenced in a study of blood T cells in healthy people across ages. MiXCR, run by TCRdb on the 5' RACE reads, gives a single entry per CDR3 protein. The sample yields 850,000 to 1,300,000 distinct CDR3 sequences, around 43% seen once. The material sequenced was blood. The receptors were sampled from a woman aged 60-75 years in good health. CDR3s include the opening cysteine and the closing phenylalanine or tryptophan. Fields, in order: D gene, J gene, clone size, V gene, CDR3 protein, CDR3 DNA. A D gene is named only where the DNA matches it firmly. Where a row states a size, it is once, few, many or the class of an expanded clone; other rows omit it.

d_gene: TRBD1
j_gene: TRBJ1-2
abundance: .
v_gene: TRBV5-6
CDR3aa: CASSSLGQGNYGYTF
CDR3nt: TGTGCCAGCAGTTCGCTAGGACAGGGGAACTATGGCTACACCTTC

d_gene: .
j_gene: TRBJ2-1
abundance: .
v_gene: TRBV6-5
CDR3aa: CASRTGGEVSYEQFF
CDR3nt: TGTGCCAGCAGGACCGGTGGGGAGGTCTCCTACGAGCAGTTCTTC

d_gene: TRBD2
j_gene: TRBJ2-1
abundance: .
v_gene: TRBV6-4
CDR3aa: CASSLKREAYNEQFF
CDR3nt: TGTGCCAGCAGCCTCAAGCGGGAGGCCTACAATGAGCAGTTCTTC

d_gene: .
j_gene: TRBJ2-1
abundance: .
v_gene: TRBV4-2
CDR3aa: CASSQEAQRKNEQFF
CDR3nt: TGTGCCAGCAGCCAAGAGGCGCAGCGGAAAAATGAGCAGTTCTTC

d_gene: TRBD1
j_gene: TRBJ2-7
abundance: few
v_gene: TRBV11-2
CDR3aa: CASSQTGVPYEQYF
CDR3nt: TGTGCCAGCAGTCAGACAGGGGTCCCCTACGAGCAGTACTTC

d_gene: .
j_gene: TRBJ1-5
abundance: .
v_gene: TRBV7-4
CDR3aa: CASSFPGDGNQPQHF
CDR3nt: TGTGCCAGCAGTTTTCCGGGGGATGGCAATCAGCCCCAGCATTTT

d_gene: TRBD2
j_gene: TRBJ2-7
abundance: .
v_gene: TRBV5-4
CDR3aa: CASSLDGGGLYEQYF
CDR3nt: TGTGCCAGCAGCTTGGACGGGGGAGGGCTCTACGAGCAGTACTTC

d_gene: .
j_gene: TRBJ2-1
abundance: few
v_gene: TRBV29-1
CDR3aa: CSGAGQIGNEQFF
CDR3nt: TGCAGCGGGGCGGGACAGATTGGAAATGAGCAGTTCTTC

d_gene: .
j_gene: TRBJ2-5
abundance: .
v_gene: TRBV18
CDR3aa: CASSPRKYPDQETQYF
CDR3nt: TGTGCCAGCTCACCTCGGAAGTATCCTGACCAAGAGACCCAGTACTTC

d_gene: .
j_gene: TRBJ2-3
abundance: .
v_gene: TRBV27
CDR3aa: CASSPSSGADTQYF
CDR3nt: TGTGCCAGCAGTCCCTCCTCAGGGGCAGATACGCAGTATTTT

d_gene: TRBD1
j_gene: TRBJ1-1
abundance: few
v_gene: TRBV11-2
CDR3aa: CASSPAPVRQGSPFVAFF
CDR3nt: TGTGCCAGCAGCCCGGCCCCAGTCCGACAGGGATCCCCTTTTGTAGCTTTCTTT

d_gene: TRBD1
j_gene: TRBJ2-7
abundance: few
v_gene: TRBV5-1
CDR3aa: CASSGRQGFDEQYF
CDR3nt: TGCGCCAGCAGCGGAAGACAGGGGTTTGACGAGCAGTACTTC

d_gene: .
j_gene: TRBJ2-6
abundance: .
v_gene: TRBV5-5
CDR3aa: CASRLGAGANVLTF
CDR3nt: TGTGCCAGCAGGTTAGGGGCTGGGGCCAACGTCCTGACTTTC

d_gene: .
j_gene: TRBJ1-5
abundance: .
v_gene: TRBV28
CDR3aa: CASSPSGPGYCNQPQHF
CDR3nt: TGTGCCAGCAGTCCCTCCGGACCCGGGTATTGCAATCAGCCCCAGCATTTT

d_gene: .
j_gene: TRBJ2-7
abundance: .
v_gene: TRBV15
CDR3aa: CATSRDREANYEQYF
CDR3nt: TGTGCCACCAGCAGAGATAGGGAGGCAAACTACGAGCAGTACTTC

d_gene: .
j_gene: TRBJ2-3
abundance: few
v_gene: TRBV2
CDR3aa: CASSERGPYF
CDR3nt: TGTGCCAGCAGTGAGCGTGGACCGTATTTT

d_gene: TRBD1
j_gene: TRBJ2-4
abundance: .
v_gene: TRBV28
CDR3aa: CASSLFGQGYIQYF
CDR3nt: TGTGCCAGCAGTTTATTTGGACAGGGGTACATTCAGTACTTC

d_gene: .
j_gene: TRBJ2-1
abundance: .
v_gene: TRBV28
CDR3aa: CASLIAQGRGYEQFF
CDR3nt: TGTGCCAGCTTAATTGCCCAGGGCCGCGGCTATGAGCAGTTCTTC

d_gene: .
j_gene: TRBJ2-5
abundance: once
v_gene: TRBV6-5
CDR3aa: CASNRASGTQYF
CDR3nt: TGTGCCAGCAACCGAGCGTCTGGGACCCAGTACTTC

d_gene: .
j_gene: TRBJ2-1
abundance: few
v_gene: TRBV5-1
CDR3aa: CASSPGASMNEQFF
CDR3nt: TGCGCCAGCAGCCCCGGAGCCAGTATGAATGAGCAGTTCTTC

d_gene: TRBD2
j_gene: TRBJ2-7
abundance: .
v_gene: TRBV7-2
CDR3aa: CASSLVSGLANEQYF
CDR3nt: TGTGCCAGCAGCTTAGTATCAGGACTAGCCAATGAGCAGTACTTC

d_gene: .
j_gene: TRBJ2-3
abundance: .
v_gene: TRBV6-1
CDR3aa: CASSEALHTDTQYF
CDR3nt: TGTGCCAGCAGTGAAGCGCTTCATACAGATACGCAGTATTTT

d_gene: .
j_gene: TRBJ2-1
abundance: few
v_gene: TRBV20-1
CDR3aa: CSARDLGWRFF
CDR3nt: TGCAGTGCTAGAGATCTCGGTTGGCGGTTCTTC

d_gene: TRBD2
j_gene: TRBJ2-5
abundance: .
v_gene: TRBV2
CDR3aa: CASSERTSGIRETQYF
CDR3nt: TGTGCCAGCAGTGAGAGGACTAGCGGGATAAGAGAGACCCAGTACTTC